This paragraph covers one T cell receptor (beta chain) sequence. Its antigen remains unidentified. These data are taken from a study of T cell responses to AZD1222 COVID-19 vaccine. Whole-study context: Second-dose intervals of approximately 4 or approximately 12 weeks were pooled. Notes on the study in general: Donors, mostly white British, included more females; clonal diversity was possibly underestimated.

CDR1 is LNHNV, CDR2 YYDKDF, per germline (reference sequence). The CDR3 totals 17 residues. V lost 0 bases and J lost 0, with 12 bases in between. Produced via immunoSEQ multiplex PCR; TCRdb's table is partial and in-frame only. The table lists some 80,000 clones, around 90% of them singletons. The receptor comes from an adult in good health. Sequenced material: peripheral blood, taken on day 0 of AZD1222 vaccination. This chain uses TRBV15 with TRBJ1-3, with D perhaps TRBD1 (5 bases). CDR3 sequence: CATSRERAGISGNTIYF. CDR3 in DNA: TGTGCCACCAGCAGAGAGCGGGCAGGGATCTCTGGAAACACCATATATTTT.